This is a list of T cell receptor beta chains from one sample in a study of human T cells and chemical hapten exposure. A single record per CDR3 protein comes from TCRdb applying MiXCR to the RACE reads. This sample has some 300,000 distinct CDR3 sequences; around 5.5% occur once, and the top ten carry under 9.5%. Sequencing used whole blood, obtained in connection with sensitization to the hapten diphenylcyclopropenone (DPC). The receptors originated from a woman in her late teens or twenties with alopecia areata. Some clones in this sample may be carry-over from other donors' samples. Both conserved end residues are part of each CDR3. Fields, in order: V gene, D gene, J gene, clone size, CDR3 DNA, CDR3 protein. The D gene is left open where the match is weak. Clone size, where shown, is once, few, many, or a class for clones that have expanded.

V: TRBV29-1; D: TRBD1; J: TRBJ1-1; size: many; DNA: TGCAGCGTTGGACAGGGCCCCACTGAAGCTTTCTTT; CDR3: CSVGQGPTEAFF
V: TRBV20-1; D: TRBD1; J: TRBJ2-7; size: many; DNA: TGCAGTGCTAGTCCCACGGGACAGTCCTACGAGCAGTACTTC; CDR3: CSASPTGQSYEQYF
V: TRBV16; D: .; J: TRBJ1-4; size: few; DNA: TGTGCCAGCAGCGCGGCGCAGGTTAATGAAAAACTGTTTTTT; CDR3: CASSAAQVNEKLFF
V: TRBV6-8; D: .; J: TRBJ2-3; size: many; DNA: TGTGCCAGCGCACTATTCCCGACAAGTGATACGCAGTATTTT; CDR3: CASALFPTSDTQYF
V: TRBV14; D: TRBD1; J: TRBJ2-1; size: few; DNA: TGTGCCAGCAGTCAATACAGGGGTTCCTACAATGAGCAGTTCTTC; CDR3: CASSQYRGSYNEQFF
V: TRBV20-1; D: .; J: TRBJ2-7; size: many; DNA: TGCAGTGCCACCCCTCCGGGGGCTACCTACGAGCAGTACTTC; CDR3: CSATPPGATYEQYF
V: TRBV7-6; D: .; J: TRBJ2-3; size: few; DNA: TGTGCCAGCAGCTTACAGGACAGATCGGATACGCAGTATTTT; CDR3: CASSLQDRSDTQYF
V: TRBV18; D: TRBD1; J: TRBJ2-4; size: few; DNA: TGTGCCAGCTCCCCGAAGGCCCCGGGACAGGGTCTCGCCAAAAACATTCAGTACTTC; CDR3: CASSPKAPGQGLAKNIQYF
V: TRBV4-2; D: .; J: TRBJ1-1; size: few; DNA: TGTGCCAGCAGCCAAGAACACAAAGCTACCGAAGCTTTCTTT; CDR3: CASSQEHKATEAFF
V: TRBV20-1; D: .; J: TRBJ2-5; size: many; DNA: TGCAGTGCCCAGGGAGTTGGGGAGACCCAGTACTTC; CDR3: CSAQGVGETQYF
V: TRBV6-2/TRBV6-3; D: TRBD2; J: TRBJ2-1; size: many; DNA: TGTGCCAGCAGTTACCTAGCGGGGACTCCCAATGAGCAGTTCTTC; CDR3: CASSYLAGTPNEQFF
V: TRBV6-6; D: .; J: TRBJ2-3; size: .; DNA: TGTGCCAGCAGTTGGGAGAGCACAGATACGCAGTATTTT; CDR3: CASSWESTDTQYF
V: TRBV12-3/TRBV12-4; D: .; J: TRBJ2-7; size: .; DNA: TGTGCCAGCAGTTTAGCGCCCATTAGCTCCTACGAGCAGTACTTC; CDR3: CASSLAPISSYEQYF
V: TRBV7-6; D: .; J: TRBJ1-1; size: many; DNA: TGTGCCAGCAGCTTATCATCGAGAACTGAAGCTTTCTTT; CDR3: CASSLSSRTEAFF
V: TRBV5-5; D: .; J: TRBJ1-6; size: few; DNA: TGTGCCAGCAGCTTGTCACAGGGAGGGATTTCACCCCTCCACTTT; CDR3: CASSLSQGGISPLHF
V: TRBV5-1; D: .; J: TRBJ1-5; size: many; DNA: TGCGCCAGCAGCTTGTGGGGGGCAATCAATCAGCCCCAGCATTTT; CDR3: CASSLWGAINQPQHF
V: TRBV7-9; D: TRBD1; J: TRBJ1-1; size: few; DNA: TGTGCCAGCAGCTTAGCCGGGCGACAGGGGGCCTACACTGAAGCTTTCTTT; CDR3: CASSLAGRQGAYTEAFF
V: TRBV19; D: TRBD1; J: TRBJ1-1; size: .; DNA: TGTGCCAGTACCCCCCAGGGGGACAGGGGGCTGAACACTGAAGCTTTCTTT; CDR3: CASTPQGDRGLNTEAFF
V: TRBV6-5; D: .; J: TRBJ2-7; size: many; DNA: TGTGCCAGCGCAGGGGAGGGGACAGTAGTTTACGAGCAGTACTTC; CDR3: CASAGEGTVVYEQYF
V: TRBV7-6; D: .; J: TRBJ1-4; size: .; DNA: TGTGCCAGCAGCTTAATAGGGTTGGGCCTTAATGAAAAACTGTTTTTT; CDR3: CASSLIGLGLNEKLFF
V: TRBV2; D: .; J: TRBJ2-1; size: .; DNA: TGTGCCAGCAGTGCGATCGCGGACAATGAGCAGTTCTTC; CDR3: CASSAIADNEQFF
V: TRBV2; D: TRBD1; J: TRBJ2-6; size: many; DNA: TGTGCCAGCAGTGATGGCCCCGGGACAGGGAACTCTGGGGCCAACGTCCTGACTTTC; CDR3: CASSDGPGTGNSGANVLTF
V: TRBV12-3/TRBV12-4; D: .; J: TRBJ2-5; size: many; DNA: TGTGCCAGCAGTAACGGACGGCAAGAGACCCAGTACTTC; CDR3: CASSNGRQETQYF
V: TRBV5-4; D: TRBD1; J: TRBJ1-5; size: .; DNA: TGTGCCAGCAGCGAGATGGGACAGGGGGCAGGTCAGCCCCAGCATTTT; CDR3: CASSEMGQGAGQPQHF
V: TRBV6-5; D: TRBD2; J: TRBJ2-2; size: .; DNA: TGTGCCAGCAGTTACACGATCCTAGCGGGGGGCGCCGGGGAGCTGTTTTTT; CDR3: CASSYTILAGGAGELFF
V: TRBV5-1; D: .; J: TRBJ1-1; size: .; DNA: TGCGCCAGCAGCCAAATCCAGTGGACTGAAGCTTTCTTT; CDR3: CASSQIQWTEAFF
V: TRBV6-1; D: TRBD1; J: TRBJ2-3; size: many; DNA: TGTGCCAGCAGCCTTGCCGGGACAGTTAGCACAGATACGCAGTATTTT; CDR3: CASSLAGTVSTDTQYF
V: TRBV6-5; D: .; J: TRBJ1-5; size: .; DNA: TGTGCCAGCAGACGAGACAGGTTTAGCAATCAGCCCCAGCATTTT; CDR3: CASRRDRFSNQPQHF
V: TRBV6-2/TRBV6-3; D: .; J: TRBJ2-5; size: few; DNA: TGTGCCAGCAGTTCGACGCCACAAGAGACCCAGTACTTC; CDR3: CASSSTPQETQYF
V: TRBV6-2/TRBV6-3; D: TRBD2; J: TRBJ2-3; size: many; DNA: TGTGCCAGCAGCACTAGCGGGAGATATACGCAGTATTTT; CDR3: CASSTSGRYTQYF
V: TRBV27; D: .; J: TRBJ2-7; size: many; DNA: TGTGCCAGCAGTTTTCGAGGGGCCCACGAGCAGTACTTC; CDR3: CASSFRGAHEQYF
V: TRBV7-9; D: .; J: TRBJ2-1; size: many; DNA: TGTGCCAGCAGCTTAGAGGGTAGCAGGAATGAGCAGTTCTTC; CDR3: CASSLEGSRNEQFF
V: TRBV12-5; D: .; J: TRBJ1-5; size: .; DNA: TGTGCTAGTGGCGGACAGTATAGCAATCAGCCCCAGCATTTT; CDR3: CASGGQYSNQPQHF
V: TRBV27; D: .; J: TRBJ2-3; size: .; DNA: TGTGCCAGCATACCGGGGGGCCGAGGCACAGATACGCAGTATTTT; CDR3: CASIPGGRGTDTQYF
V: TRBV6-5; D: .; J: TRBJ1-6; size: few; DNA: TGTGCCAGCAGCCCTCGGATTGAGAGCTCCTATAATTCACCCCTCCACTTT; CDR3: CASSPRIESSYNSPLHF
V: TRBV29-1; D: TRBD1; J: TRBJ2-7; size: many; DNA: TGCAGCGTTGTACAGGGGATCGAGCAGTACTTC; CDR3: CSVVQGIEQYF
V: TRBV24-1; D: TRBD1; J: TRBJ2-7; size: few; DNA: TGTGCCACCAGTGACCCAGGGACAGGGCACTACGAGCAGTACTTC; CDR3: CATSDPGTGHYEQYF
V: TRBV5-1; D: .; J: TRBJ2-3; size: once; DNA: TGCGCCAGCAGCTTGGCGAACCTAGGGTTGAGTGATACGCAGTATTTT; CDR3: CASSLANLGLSDTQYF
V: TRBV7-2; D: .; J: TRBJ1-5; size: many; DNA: TGTGCCAGCAGCAGGGACAATCAGCCCCAGCATTTT; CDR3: CASSRDNQPQHF
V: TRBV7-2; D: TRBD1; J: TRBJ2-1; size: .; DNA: TGTGCCAGCAGCATGTCCGGGACAGCGATCCAGTTCTTC; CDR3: CASSMSGTAIQFF
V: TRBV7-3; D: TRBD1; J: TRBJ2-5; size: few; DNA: TGTGCCAGCAGCCAAGGGGGACAGGGGCCAGAGACCCAGTACTTC; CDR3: CASSQGGQGPETQYF